These T cell receptor beta chains were read from a single sample in a study of shared clonotypes between healthy human individuals. The data were produced by immunoSEQ multiplex PCR, yet TCRdb's version contains in-frame clones alone and is incomplete. Among approximately 1.5 million clones listed, less than 99% were seen once. The material sequenced was naive CD4+ T cells sorted from blood. The receptors come from a young man in good health. Each CDR3 is given with its conserved first and last residue. A D gene is named only where the DNA matches it firmly. For some rows the clone size is stated as once, few or many, or as a class when expanded; others skip it.

abundance: .; d_gene: .; j_gene: TRBJ1-2; v_gene: TRBV2; CDR3nt: TGTGCCAGCAGTTCAGGGAGCTATGGCTACACCTTC; CDR3aa: CASSSGSYGYTF
abundance: once; d_gene: .; j_gene: TRBJ2-7; v_gene: TRBV4-1; CDR3nt: TGCGCCAGCAGCCAAGACAGAGCTCGGGCCGCCTACGAGCAGTACTTC; CDR3aa: CASSQDRARAAYEQYF
abundance: .; d_gene: .; j_gene: TRBJ2-1; v_gene: TRBV5-4; CDR3nt: TGTGCCAGCAGCTTGGGGGGGATCTCCTACAATGAGCAGTTCTTC; CDR3aa: CASSLGGISYNEQFF
abundance: .; d_gene: .; j_gene: TRBJ1-2; v_gene: TRBV6-5; CDR3nt: TGTGCCAGCAGTTACTGGCAGGGCGCTAACTATGGCTACACCTTC; CDR3aa: CASSYWQGANYGYTF
abundance: .; d_gene: TRBD1; j_gene: TRBJ1-4; v_gene: TRBV6-1; CDR3nt: TGTGCCAGCAGGGACAGGGATGAAAAACTGTTTTTT; CDR3aa: CASRDRDEKLFF
abundance: .; d_gene: .; j_gene: TRBJ1-1; v_gene: TRBV7-3; CDR3nt: TGTGCCAGCAGCTTGGTCATTACGACCGGTGGAGCTTTCTTT; CDR3aa: CASSLVITTGGAFF
abundance: .; d_gene: .; j_gene: TRBJ2-5; v_gene: TRBV9; CDR3nt: TGTGCCAGCAGCGTTCAAGGGGCCCGGGAGACCCAGTACTTC; CDR3aa: CASSVQGARETQYF
abundance: .; d_gene: .; j_gene: TRBJ2-6; v_gene: TRBV6-6; CDR3nt: TGTGCCAGCAGTTACCAAGGTGGGGCCAACGTCCTGACTTTC; CDR3aa: CASSYQGGANVLTF
abundance: once; d_gene: .; j_gene: TRBJ1-3; v_gene: TRBV6-6; CDR3nt: TGTGCCAGCAGTTACGGGGCAGTCTCTGGAAACACCATATATTTT; CDR3aa: CASSYGAVSGNTIYF
abundance: .; d_gene: .; j_gene: TRBJ1-1; v_gene: TRBV9; CDR3nt: TGTGCCAGCGCAACGGGGCACCCGAACACTGAAGCTTTCTTT; CDR3aa: CASATGHPNTEAFF
abundance: .; d_gene: TRBD2; j_gene: TRBJ2-5; v_gene: TRBV5-5; CDR3nt: TGTGCCAGCAGCTCGGGACTAGCTGGAGAGACCCAGTACTTC; CDR3aa: CASSSGLAGETQYF
abundance: .; d_gene: TRBD1; j_gene: TRBJ2-3; v_gene: TRBV29-1; CDR3nt: TGCAGCGCTGACGGACAGGGCGTACATACGCAGTATTTT; CDR3aa: CSADGQGVHTQYF
abundance: once; d_gene: TRBD2; j_gene: TRBJ2-7; v_gene: TRBV7-2; CDR3nt: TGTGCCAGCAGCTTAGTAGCGACTAGCGGCTACGAGCAGTACTTC; CDR3aa: CASSLVATSGYEQYF
abundance: once; d_gene: TRBD1; j_gene: TRBJ2-7; v_gene: TRBV4-1; CDR3nt: TGCGCCAGCAGCCATCCCGGTAGGGGACAGGGTGATTACGAGCAGTACTTC; CDR3aa: CASSHPGRGQGDYEQYF
abundance: .; d_gene: .; j_gene: TRBJ2-1; v_gene: TRBV28; CDR3nt: TGTGCCAGCAGTTCCCCACTAGCACGGACGGGAAATGAGCAGTTCTTC; CDR3aa: CASSSPLARTGNEQFF
abundance: .; d_gene: .; j_gene: TRBJ2-7; v_gene: TRBV18; CDR3nt: TGTGCCAGCTCACCAAGCCTTTCCTACGAGCAGTACTTC; CDR3aa: CASSPSLSYEQYF
abundance: .; d_gene: .; j_gene: TRBJ2-1; v_gene: TRBV6-5; CDR3nt: TGTGCCAGCAGGTCTCTAGCGCTAAGGGACAATGAGCAGTTCTTC; CDR3aa: CASRSLALRDNEQFF
abundance: once; d_gene: .; j_gene: TRBJ2-7; v_gene: TRBV7-4; CDR3nt: TGTGCCAGCAGCATAAAGGGACACGGATCTACCTACGAGCAGTACTTC; CDR3aa: CASSIKGHGSTYEQYF
abundance: .; d_gene: TRBD1; j_gene: TRBJ1-2; v_gene: TRBV28; CDR3nt: TGTGCCAGCAGTTTCCGGGACAGGGCGCGCTATGGCTACACCTTC; CDR3aa: CASSFRDRARYGYTF
abundance: .; d_gene: TRBD2; j_gene: TRBJ2-7; v_gene: TRBV5-1; CDR3nt: TGCGCCAGCAGCTTGGCATGGAGCGGGAACCTCTACGAGCAGTACTTC; CDR3aa: CASSLAWSGNLYEQYF
abundance: .; d_gene: TRBD1; j_gene: TRBJ2-3; v_gene: TRBV7-2; CDR3nt: TGTGCCAGCAGCTTATCACCGGGACAGGGGGCCGCAGATACGCAGTATTTT; CDR3aa: CASSLSPGQGAADTQYF
abundance: .; d_gene: .; j_gene: TRBJ2-7; v_gene: TRBV7-6; CDR3nt: TGTGCCAGCAGCCCTGGCCTGACACTCTCAACGGCCTACGAGCAGTACTTC; CDR3aa: CASSPGLTLSTAYEQYF
abundance: .; d_gene: TRBD2; j_gene: TRBJ2-5; v_gene: TRBV27; CDR3nt: TGTGCCAGCAGTAAGGGACTAGCGGGAACCCCTGGCGTGACCCAGTACTTC; CDR3aa: CASSKGLAGTPGVTQYF
abundance: .; d_gene: .; j_gene: TRBJ2-7; v_gene: TRBV19; CDR3nt: TGTGCCAGCACCCCGGGCCCTGTCTACGAGCAGTACTTC; CDR3aa: CASTPGPVYEQYF
abundance: .; d_gene: .; j_gene: TRBJ1-1; v_gene: TRBV5-6; CDR3nt: TGTGCCAGCAGCTTGGAAACAGCGAACACTGAAGCTTTCTTT; CDR3aa: CASSLETANTEAFF
abundance: .; d_gene: .; j_gene: TRBJ2-7; v_gene: TRBV5-8; CDR3nt: TGTGCCAGCAGCCCACTGTACGAGCAGTACTTC; CDR3aa: CASSPLYEQYF
abundance: .; d_gene: .; j_gene: TRBJ2-2; v_gene: TRBV2; CDR3nt: TGTGCCAGCAGTGAGATCAGGTTCACGAACACCGGGGAGCTGTTTTTT; CDR3aa: CASSEIRFTNTGELFF
abundance: .; d_gene: TRBD2; j_gene: TRBJ2-1; v_gene: TRBV28; CDR3nt: TGTGCCAGCAGTTATCACCGAACCCAGCGGGATCGCGAGCAGTTCTTC; CDR3aa: CASSYHRTQRDREQFF
abundance: .; d_gene: .; j_gene: TRBJ2-3; v_gene: TRBV21-1; CDR3nt: TGTGCCAGCAGCAAACAAGGCGGGAGGGCCCCAGATACGCAGTATTTT; CDR3aa: CASSKQGGRAPDTQYF
abundance: .; d_gene: .; j_gene: TRBJ2-3; v_gene: TRBV19; CDR3nt: TGTGCCAGTCCCGACTACTCTTACACAGATACGCAGTATTTT; CDR3aa: CASPDYSYTDTQYF
abundance: .; d_gene: .; j_gene: TRBJ2-3; v_gene: TRBV5-1; CDR3nt: TGCGCCAGCAGCTCGCTTGTGGGTTCGGGGATTTCCACAGATACGCAGTATTTT; CDR3aa: CASSSLVGSGISTDTQYF
abundance: .; d_gene: TRBD2; j_gene: TRBJ2-7; v_gene: TRBV7-6; CDR3nt: TGTGCCAGCAGCCGTAGCGGGATTTCCCACGAGCAGTACTTC; CDR3aa: CASSRSGISHEQYF
abundance: .; d_gene: .; j_gene: TRBJ2-5; v_gene: TRBV5-4; CDR3nt: TGTGCCAGCAGCTTAGTACCAGAAGAGACCCAGTACTTC; CDR3aa: CASSLVPEETQYF
abundance: once; d_gene: .; j_gene: TRBJ2-5; v_gene: TRBV28; CDR3nt: TGTGCCAGCAGTTCAGCTAGTTCCCCGTACCAAGAGACCCAGTACTTC; CDR3aa: CASSSASSPYQETQYF
abundance: .; d_gene: .; j_gene: TRBJ2-5; v_gene: TRBV12-5; CDR3nt: TGTGCTAGTGGCCCCGGTCCGGCGCCTGGTATGACCCAGTACTTC; CDR3aa: CASGPGPAPGMTQYF
abundance: .; d_gene: TRBD2; j_gene: TRBJ2-1; v_gene: TRBV11-1; CDR3nt: TGTGCCGTACGGGGCCCGACTAGCGGGACGCTATCGTACAATGAGCAGTTCTTC; CDR3aa: CAVRGPTSGTLSYNEQFF
abundance: .; d_gene: TRBD2; j_gene: TRBJ2-1; v_gene: TRBV5-1; CDR3nt: TGCGCCAGCAGCGAGCTGGAGCGGGAGTTGGGTAATGAGCAGTTCTTC; CDR3aa: CASSELERELGNEQFF
abundance: .; d_gene: .; j_gene: TRBJ2-5; v_gene: TRBV5-1; CDR3nt: TGCGCCAGCGGACATGGACAGCTACAAGAGACCCAGTACTTC; CDR3aa: CASGHGQLQETQYF
abundance: .; d_gene: .; j_gene: TRBJ2-1; v_gene: TRBV10-1; CDR3nt: TGCGCCAGCAGTGTTTCGTGGAATGAGCAGTTCTTC; CDR3aa: CASSVSWNEQFF
abundance: .; d_gene: .; j_gene: TRBJ1-4; v_gene: TRBV6-6; CDR3nt: TGTGCCAGCAGTCGGACACGGATTAATGAAAAACTGTTTTTT; CDR3aa: CASSRTRINEKLFF
abundance: .; d_gene: TRBD2; j_gene: TRBJ2-3; v_gene: TRBV11-3; CDR3nt: TGTGCCAGCAGCATAAGAATAGCGGGAGTTGGGGCAGATACGCAGTATTTT; CDR3aa: CASSIRIAGVGADTQYF
abundance: .; d_gene: TRBD2; j_gene: TRBJ2-3; v_gene: TRBV19; CDR3nt: TGTGCCAGTAGTATAGGTCGCCGGGAGGGCAAGAGTACGCAGTATTTT; CDR3aa: CASSIGRREGKSTQYF
abundance: .; d_gene: .; j_gene: TRBJ2-7; v_gene: TRBV28; CDR3nt: TGTGCAATTCGCCGGGACATCTCCTACGAGCAGTACTTC; CDR3aa: CAIRRDISYEQYF
abundance: .; d_gene: .; j_gene: TRBJ2-7; v_gene: TRBV7-9; CDR3nt: TGTGCCAGCAGAGGGACAGAGCAGTACTTC; CDR3aa: CASRGTEQYF
abundance: .; d_gene: .; j_gene: TRBJ2-3; v_gene: TRBV15; CDR3nt: TGTGCCACCAGCAGGGACCCCCTTAGCACAGATACGCAGTATTTT; CDR3aa: CATSRDPLSTDTQYF
abundance: .; d_gene: TRBD2; j_gene: TRBJ2-7; v_gene: TRBV4-2; CDR3nt: TGTGCCAGCAGCCAAGGCCTAGCGGGAGGAACTTACGAGCAGTACTTC; CDR3aa: CASSQGLAGGTYEQYF
abundance: .; d_gene: .; j_gene: TRBJ2-5; v_gene: TRBV19; CDR3nt: TGTGCCAGTAGTATAGATGGCCGGGAGACCCAGTACTTC; CDR3aa: CASSIDGRETQYF